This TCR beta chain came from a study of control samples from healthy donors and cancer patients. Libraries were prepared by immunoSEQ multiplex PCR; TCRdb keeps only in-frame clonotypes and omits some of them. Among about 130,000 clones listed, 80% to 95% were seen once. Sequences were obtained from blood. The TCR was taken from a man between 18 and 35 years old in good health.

The CDR3 region is CASSPRPYEQYF. CDR3 coding DNA: TGTGCCAGCAGCCCTCGACCCTACGAGCAGTACTTC. This chain links TRBV11-2 with TRBJ2-7, with no clear D. Trimming pared 5 bases from V and 2 bases from J, leaving 7 bases between. CDR1 and CDR2 from the germline V gene are SGHAT and FQNNGV. The CDR3 runs to 12 residues.